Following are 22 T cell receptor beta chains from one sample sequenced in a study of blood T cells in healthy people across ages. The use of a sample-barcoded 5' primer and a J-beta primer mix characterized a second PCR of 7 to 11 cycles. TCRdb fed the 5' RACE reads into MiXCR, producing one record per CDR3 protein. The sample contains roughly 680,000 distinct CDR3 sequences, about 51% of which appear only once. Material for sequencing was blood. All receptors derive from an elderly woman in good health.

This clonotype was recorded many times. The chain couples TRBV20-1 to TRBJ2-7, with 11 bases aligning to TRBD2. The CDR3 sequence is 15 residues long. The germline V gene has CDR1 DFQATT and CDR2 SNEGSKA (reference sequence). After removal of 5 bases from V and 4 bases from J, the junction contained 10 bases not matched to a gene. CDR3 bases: TGCAGTGCTCCTAGCGGGAGGTCGCCGGGGTACGAGCAGTACTTC. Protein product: CSAPSGRSPGYEQYF.

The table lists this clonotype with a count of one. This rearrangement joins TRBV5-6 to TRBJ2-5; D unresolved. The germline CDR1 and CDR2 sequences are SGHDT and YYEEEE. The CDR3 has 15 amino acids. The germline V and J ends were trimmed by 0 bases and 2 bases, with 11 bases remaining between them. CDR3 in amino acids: CASSLADQVQETQYF. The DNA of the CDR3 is TGTGCCAGCAGCTTGGCCGATCAGGTACAAGAGACCCAGTACTTC.

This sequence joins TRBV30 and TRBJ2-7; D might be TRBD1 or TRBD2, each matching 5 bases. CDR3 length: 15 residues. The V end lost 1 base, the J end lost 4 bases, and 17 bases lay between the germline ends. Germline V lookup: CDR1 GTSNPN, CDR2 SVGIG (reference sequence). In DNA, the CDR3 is TGTGCCTGGAGTGACTTCGGACGGGGCCCATACGAGCAGTACTTC. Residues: CAWSDFGRGPYEQYF.

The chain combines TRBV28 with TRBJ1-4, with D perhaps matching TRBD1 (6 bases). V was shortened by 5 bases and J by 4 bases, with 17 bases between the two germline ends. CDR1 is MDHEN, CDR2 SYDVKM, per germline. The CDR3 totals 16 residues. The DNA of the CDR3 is TGTGCCAGCAGTCTTCGAGGAAGGGGGGTTAATGAAAAACTGTTTTTT. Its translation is CASSLRGRGVNEKLFF.

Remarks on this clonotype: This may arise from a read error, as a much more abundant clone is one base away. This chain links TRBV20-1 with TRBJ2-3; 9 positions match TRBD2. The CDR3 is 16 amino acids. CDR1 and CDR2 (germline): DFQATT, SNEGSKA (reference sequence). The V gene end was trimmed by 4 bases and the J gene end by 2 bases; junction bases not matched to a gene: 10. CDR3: CSAILAGVSPTDTQYF. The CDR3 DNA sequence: TGCAGTGCTATATTAGCGGGGGTAAGTCCCACAGATACGCAGTATTTT.

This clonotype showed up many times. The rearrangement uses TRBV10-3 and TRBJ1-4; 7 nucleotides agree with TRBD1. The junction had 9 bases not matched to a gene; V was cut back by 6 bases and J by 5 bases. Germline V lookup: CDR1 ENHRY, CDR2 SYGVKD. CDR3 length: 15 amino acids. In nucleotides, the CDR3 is TGTGCCATCAGCCAACAGGGGCCGGGGAATGAAAAACTGTTTTTT. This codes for CAISQQGPGNEKLFF.

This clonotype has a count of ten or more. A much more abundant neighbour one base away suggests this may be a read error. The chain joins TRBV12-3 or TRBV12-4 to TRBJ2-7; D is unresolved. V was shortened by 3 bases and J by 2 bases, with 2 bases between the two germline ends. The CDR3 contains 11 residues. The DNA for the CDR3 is TGTGCCAGCAGTTTCCCCTACGAGCAGTACTTC. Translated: CASSFPYEQYF.

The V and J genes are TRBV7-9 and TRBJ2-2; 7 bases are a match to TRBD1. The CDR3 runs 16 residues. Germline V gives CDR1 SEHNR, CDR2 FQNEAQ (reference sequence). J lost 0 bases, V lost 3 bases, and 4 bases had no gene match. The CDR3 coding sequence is TGTGCCAGCAGCTTTAGACAGGGTCCGAACACCGGGGAGCTGTTTTTT. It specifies CASSFRQGPNTGELFF. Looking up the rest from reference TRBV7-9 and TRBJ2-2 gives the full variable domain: DTGVSQNPRHKITKRGQNVTFRCDPISEHNRLYWYRQTLGQGPEFLTYFQNEAQLEKSRLLSDRFSAERPKGSFSTLEIQRTEQGDSAMYLCASSFRQGPNTGELFFGEGSRLTVL.

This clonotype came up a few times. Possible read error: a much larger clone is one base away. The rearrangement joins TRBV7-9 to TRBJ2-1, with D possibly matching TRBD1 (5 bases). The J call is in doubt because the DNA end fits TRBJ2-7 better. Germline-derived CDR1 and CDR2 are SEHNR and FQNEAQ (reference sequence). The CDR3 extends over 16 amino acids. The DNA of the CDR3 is TGTGCCAGCAGCTTAGCGCCGCAGGGCTCCTACAATGAGCAGTACTTC. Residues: CASSLAPQGSYNEQYF.

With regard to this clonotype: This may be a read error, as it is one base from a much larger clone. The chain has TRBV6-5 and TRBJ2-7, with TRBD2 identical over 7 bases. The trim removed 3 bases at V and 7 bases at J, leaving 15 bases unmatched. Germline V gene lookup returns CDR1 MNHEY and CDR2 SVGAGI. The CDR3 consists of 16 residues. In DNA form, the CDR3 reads TGTGCCAGCAGTTATCGGGGAGGGGATACGGGCAATGAGCAGTACTTC. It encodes CASSYRGGDTGNEQYF.

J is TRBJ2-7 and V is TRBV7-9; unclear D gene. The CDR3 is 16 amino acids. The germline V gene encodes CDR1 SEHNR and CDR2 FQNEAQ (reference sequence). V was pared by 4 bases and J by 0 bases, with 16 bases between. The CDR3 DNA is TGTGCCAGCAGCTCCTCGGAAGGAAGGAGCTCCTACGAGCAGTACTTC. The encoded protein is CASSSSEGRSSYEQYF.

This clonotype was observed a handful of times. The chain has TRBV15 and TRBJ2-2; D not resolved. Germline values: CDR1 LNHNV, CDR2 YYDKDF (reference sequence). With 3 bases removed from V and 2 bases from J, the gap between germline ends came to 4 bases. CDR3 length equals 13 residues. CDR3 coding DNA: TGTGCCACCAGCAGCGGCAACACCGGGGAGCTGTTTTTT. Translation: CATSSGNTGELFF.

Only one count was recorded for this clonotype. CDR3 loop: CASSWAGGGNIQYF. CDR3 DNA: TGTGCCAGCAGCTGGGCAGGGGGGGGAAACATTCAGTACTTC. This sequence joins TRBV25-1 and TRBJ2-4; D may be TRBD1 or TRBD2 (7 bases each). Trimming took off 6 bases at V and 6 bases at J, with 15 bases between the two ends. There are 14 residues in the CDR3. The V gene's germline CDR1 is MGHDK and CDR2 SYGVNS.

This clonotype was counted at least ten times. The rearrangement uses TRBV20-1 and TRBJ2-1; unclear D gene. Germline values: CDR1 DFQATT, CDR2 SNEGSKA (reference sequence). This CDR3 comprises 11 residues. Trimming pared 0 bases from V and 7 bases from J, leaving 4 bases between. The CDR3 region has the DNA TGCAGTGCTAGAGAGTGGAATGAGCAGTTCTTC. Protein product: CSAREWNEQFF.

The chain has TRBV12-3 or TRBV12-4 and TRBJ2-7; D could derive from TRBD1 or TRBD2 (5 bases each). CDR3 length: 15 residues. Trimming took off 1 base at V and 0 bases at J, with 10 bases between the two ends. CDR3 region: CASSLGGSRSYEQYF. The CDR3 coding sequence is TGTGCCAGCAGTTTAGGGGGGTCCCGCTCCTACGAGCAGTACTTC.

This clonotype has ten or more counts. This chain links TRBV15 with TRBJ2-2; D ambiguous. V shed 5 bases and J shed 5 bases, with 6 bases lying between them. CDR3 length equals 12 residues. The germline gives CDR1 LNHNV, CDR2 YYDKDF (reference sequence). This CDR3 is CATSLGTGELFF. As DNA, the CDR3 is TGTGCCACCAGCCTCGGGACCGGGGAGCTGTTTTTT.

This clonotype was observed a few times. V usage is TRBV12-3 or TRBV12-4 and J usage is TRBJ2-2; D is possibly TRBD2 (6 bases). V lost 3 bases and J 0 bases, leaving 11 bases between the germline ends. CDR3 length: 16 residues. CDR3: CASSLFRGSNTGELFF. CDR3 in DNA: TGTGCCAGCAGTTTGTTCCGGGGGTCGAACACCGGGGAGCTGTTTTTT.

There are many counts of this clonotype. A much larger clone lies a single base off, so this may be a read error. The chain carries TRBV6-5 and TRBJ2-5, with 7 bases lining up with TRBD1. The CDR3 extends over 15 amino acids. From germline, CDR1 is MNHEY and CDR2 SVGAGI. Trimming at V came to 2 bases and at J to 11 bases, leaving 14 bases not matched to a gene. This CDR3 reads CASSYGQDRGNEQYF. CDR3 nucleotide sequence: TGTGCCAGCAGTTACGGACAGGACAGAGGCAATGAGCAGTACTTC.

CDR3 in amino acids: CASSLDLANYGYTF. The CDR3 coding sequence is TGTGCCAGCAGCTTGGACTTAGCTAACTATGGCTACACCTTC. The chain combines TRBV11-2 with TRBJ1-2; D is ambiguous. CDR3 length: 14 residues. The V end lost 3 bases, the J end lost 0 bases, and 8 bases lay between the germline ends. Germline assignment: CDR1 SGHAT and CDR2 FQNNGV.

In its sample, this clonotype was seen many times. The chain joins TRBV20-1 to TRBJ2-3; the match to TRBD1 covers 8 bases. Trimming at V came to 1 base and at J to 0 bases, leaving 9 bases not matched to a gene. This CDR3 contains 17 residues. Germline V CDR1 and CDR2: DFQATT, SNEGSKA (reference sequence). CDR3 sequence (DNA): TGCAGTGCTAGAGCTAGGGGACAGGTCTCTAGCACAGATACGCAGTATTTT. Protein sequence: CSARARGQVSSTDTQYF.

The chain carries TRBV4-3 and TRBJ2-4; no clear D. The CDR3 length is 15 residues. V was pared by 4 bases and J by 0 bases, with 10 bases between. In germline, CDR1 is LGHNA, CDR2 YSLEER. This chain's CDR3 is CASSPGWGAKNIQYF. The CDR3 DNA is TGCGCCAGCAGCCCCGGGTGGGGAGCCAAAAACATTCAGTACTTC.

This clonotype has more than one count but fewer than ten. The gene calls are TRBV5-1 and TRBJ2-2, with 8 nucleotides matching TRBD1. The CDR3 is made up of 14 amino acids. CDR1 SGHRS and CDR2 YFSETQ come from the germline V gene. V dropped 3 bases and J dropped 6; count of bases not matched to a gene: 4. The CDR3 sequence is CASSSGQGPGELFF. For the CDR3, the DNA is TGCGCCAGCAGCTCCGGACAGGGTCCCGGGGAGCTGTTTTTT.